This T cell receptor (beta chain) was recovered during a study of control samples from healthy donors and cancer patients. CDR3 size: 13 residues. The V gene's germline CDR1 is SGHRS and CDR2 YFSETQ. Libraries were prepared by immunoSEQ multiplex PCR; TCRdb keeps only in-frame clonotypes and omits some of them. This table has roughly 160,000 clones, around 88% appearing once. With regard to this clone: A junction end diverges from the germline sequence, so it may reflect a read error. The same CDR3 can be traced to other DNA sequences in this sample.

This chain connects TRBV5-1 to TRBJ2-5; D not resolved. This TCR derives from a woman in her twenties or thirties in good health. Input material: blood. The CDR3 sequence is CASSTTNQETQYF. The CDR3, as DNA: TGCGCCAGCAGCACGACAAACCAGGAGACCCAGTACTTC.